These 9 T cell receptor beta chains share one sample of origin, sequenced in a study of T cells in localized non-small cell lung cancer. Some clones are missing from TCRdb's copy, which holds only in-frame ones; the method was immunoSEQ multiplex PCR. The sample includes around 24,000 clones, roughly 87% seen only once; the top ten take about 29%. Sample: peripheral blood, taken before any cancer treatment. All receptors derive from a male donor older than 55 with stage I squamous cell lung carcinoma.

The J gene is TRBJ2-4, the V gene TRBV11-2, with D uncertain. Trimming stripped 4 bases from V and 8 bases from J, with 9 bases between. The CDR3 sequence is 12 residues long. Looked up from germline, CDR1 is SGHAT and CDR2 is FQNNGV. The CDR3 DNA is TGTGCCAGCAGCTCCCCTTTGGACATTCAGTACTTC. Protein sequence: CASSSPLDIQYF.

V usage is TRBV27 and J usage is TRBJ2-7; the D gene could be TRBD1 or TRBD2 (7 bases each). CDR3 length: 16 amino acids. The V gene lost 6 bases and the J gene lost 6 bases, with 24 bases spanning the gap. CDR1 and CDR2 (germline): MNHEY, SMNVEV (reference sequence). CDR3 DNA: TGTGCCAGCAGCCCCGGGGGAGGGGGCGTAGTAGGCGAGCAGTACTTC. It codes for CASSPGGGGVVGEQYF.

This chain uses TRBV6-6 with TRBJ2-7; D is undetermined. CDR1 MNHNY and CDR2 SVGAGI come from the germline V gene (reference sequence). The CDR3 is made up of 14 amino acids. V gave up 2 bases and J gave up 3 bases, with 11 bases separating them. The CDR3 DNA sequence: TGTGCCAGCAGTTACAGTGGGGTCGACTACGAGCAGTACTTC. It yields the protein CASSYSGVDYEQYF.

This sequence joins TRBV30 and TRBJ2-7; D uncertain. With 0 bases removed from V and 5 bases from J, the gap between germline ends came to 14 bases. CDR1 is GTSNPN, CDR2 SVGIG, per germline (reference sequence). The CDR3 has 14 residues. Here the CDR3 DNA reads TGTGCCTGGAGTGTCAACCACCTCAGTGACGAGCAGTACTTC. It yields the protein CAWSVNHLSDEQYF.

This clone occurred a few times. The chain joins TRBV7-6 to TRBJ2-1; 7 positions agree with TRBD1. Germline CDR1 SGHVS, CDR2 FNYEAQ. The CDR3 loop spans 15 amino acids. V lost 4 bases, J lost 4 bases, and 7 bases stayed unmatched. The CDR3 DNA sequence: TGTGCCAGCAGCTCCCACAGGGGATGGTACAATGAGCAGTTCTTC. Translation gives CASSSHRGWYNEQFF.

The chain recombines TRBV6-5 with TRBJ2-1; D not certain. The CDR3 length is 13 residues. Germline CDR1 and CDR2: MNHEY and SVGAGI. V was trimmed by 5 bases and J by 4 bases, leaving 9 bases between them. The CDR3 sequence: CASSQFFYNEQFF. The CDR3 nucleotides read TGTGCCAGCAGTCAATTCTTTTACAATGAGCAGTTCTTC.

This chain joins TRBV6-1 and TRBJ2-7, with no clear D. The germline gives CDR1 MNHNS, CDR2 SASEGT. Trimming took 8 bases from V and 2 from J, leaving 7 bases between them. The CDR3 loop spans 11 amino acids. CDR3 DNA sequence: TGTGCCAGCGAGAAAGCCTACGAGCAGTACTTC. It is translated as CASEKAYEQYF.

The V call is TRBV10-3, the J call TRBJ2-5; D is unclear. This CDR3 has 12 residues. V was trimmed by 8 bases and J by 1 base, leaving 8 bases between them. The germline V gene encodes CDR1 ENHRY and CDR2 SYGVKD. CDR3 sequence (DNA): TGTGCCATCGGGTCGGGCCAAGAGACCCAGTACTTC. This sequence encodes CAIGSGQETQYF.

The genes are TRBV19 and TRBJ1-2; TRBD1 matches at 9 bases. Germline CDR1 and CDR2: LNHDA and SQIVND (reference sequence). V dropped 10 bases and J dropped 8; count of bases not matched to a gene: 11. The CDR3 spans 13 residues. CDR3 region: CATRDRAHGGYTF. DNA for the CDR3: TGTGCCACCCGGGACAGGGCCCATGGGGGCTACACCTTC.